A single T cell receptor beta chain is shown here with its context. Its antigen is undetermined. All unsorted peripheral T cells were captured because whole blood was used without fractionation. The data were obtained in a study of HIV-infected patients and healthy controls. cDNA was made from approximately 0.55 ug RNA using alpha and beta constant primers. Each of the alpha and beta chains got its own library through chain-specific third strand synthesis with indices. From the 5' RACE reads, TCRdb called clonotypes with MiXCR, one entry per CDR3 protein. The sample consists of roughly 7,400 distinct CDR3 sequences, about a tenth of them appearing once. Per germline, CDR1 DFQATT and CDR2 SNEGSKA (reference sequence). V trimming: 6 bases; J trimming: 4 bases; junction bases outside the gene matches: 6. The CDR3 loop spans 14 amino acids. General study points: Comparisons were complicated because patients and controls had unequal numbers of distinct sequences. Significantly higher mean Gini indices appeared in HIV-infected repertoires, possibly reflecting oligoclonality. Size-matched repertoire data failed to replicate the apparent Gini index recovery after therapy in HIV-infected patients.

V gene TRBV20-1 combines with J gene TRBJ2-7; 13 bases are shared with TRBD2. The starting material was blood, obtained before antiretroviral therapy. The sequence was obtained from an adult with HIV infection. The CDR3: CSAYGLAGAYEQYF. CDR3 DNA: TGCAGTGCCTATGGACTAGCGGGAGCGTACGAGCAGTACTTC.